These 5 T cell receptor beta chains originate from one sample sequenced in a study of blood T cell repertoires in COVID-19. Sequenced by immunoSEQ multiplex PCR; TCRdb stores in-frame clones only, minus some. The table has about 150,000 clones, 80% seen once. Sequenced material: peripheral blood. These TCRs come from a man aged 60 to 69 with acute or convalescent COVID-19.

This clone was seen once. The chain links TRBV6-6 to TRBJ1-6; D ambiguous. The germline V gene has CDR1 MNHNY and CDR2 SVGAGI (reference sequence). Trimming took off 10 bases at V and 0 bases at J, with 10 bases between the two ends. This CDR3 comprises 14 residues. The CDR3 coding sequence is TGTGCCACCACACCTCGCTCCTATAATTCACCCCTCCACTTT. This encodes CATTPRSYNSPLHF.

This clone was counted between two and nine times. The V gene is TRBV6-2 or TRBV6-3, the J gene TRBJ1-5; 10 bases align to TRBD1. The CDR3 has 17 residues. Trimming removed 4 bases from V and 1 base from J; junction bases left unmatched: 7. Germline V gene data show CDR1 as MNHEY and CDR2 as SVGEGT. The CDR3 sequence: CASSSPGQGISNQPQHF. The DNA for the CDR3 is TGTGCCAGCAGTTCCCCGGGACAGGGGATAAGCAATCAGCCCCAGCATTTT.

The chain is built from TRBV7-2 and TRBJ2-3; no clear D gene. Trimming took off 4 bases at V and 4 bases at J, with 6 bases between the two ends. The CDR3 loop spans 12 amino acids. CDR1 is SGHTA and CDR2 is FQGNSA in the germline V gene. The CDR3 protein is CASSYRADTQYF. The CDR3, as DNA: TGTGCCAGCAGCTACCGCGCAGATACGCAGTATTTT.

V usage is TRBV6-5 and J usage is TRBJ1-4, with D uncertain. Trimming took 6 bases from V and 0 from J, leaving 8 bases between them. This CDR3 is 14 amino acids long. The germline V gene has CDR1 MNHEY and CDR2 SVGAGI. CDR3 in amino acids: CASSPTPTNEKLFF. The CDR3 nucleotides are TGTGCCAGCAGCCCGACTCCAACTAATGAAAAACTGTTTTTT.

The chain combines TRBV3-1 (or the pseudogene TRBV3-2) with TRBJ2-7, with 7 nucleotides matching TRBD2. This CDR3 has 17 residues. Trimming at V came to 2 bases and at J to 0 bases, leaving 10 bases not matched to a gene. Germline V gives CDR1 LGHDT, CDR2 YNNKEL (reference sequence). The CDR3 nucleotides are TGTGCCAGCAGCCAAACGGGGCTAGCGGTAAGCTCCTACGAGCAGTACTTC. This codes for CASSQTGLAVSSYEQYF.